This entry lists 17 T cell receptor beta chains sequenced from one sample in a study of a mutant IDH1 vaccine in newly diagnosed glioma. This table comes from immunoSEQ multiplex PCR, and its TCRdb copy is limited to in-frame clones, with some not included. The data contain 55,000 to 65,000 clones, approximately 80% of them singletons. The antigens for these receptors are not known. Time point indicated: week 35, safety follow-up. Doses consisted of 300 ug of mutant IDH1 20-mer peptide each, paired with topical imiquimod. The specimen comprised PBMCs, sampled from a glioma patient whose treatment included an IDH1 peptide vaccine. The origin of the receptors is a man aged 25-40 years with glioma.

The CDR3 here is CASRDLDGSPEAFF. The CDR3 nucleotides are TGTGCCAGCAGGGACCTGGACGGCTCCCCTGAAGCTTTCTTT. V gene TRBV2 combines with J gene TRBJ1-1; no definite D call. Trimming cost V 6 bases and J 6 bases, with 17 bases left between them. The V gene's germline CDR1 is SNHLY and CDR2 FYNNEI. The CDR3 length is 14 residues.

This clone showed up just once. V is TRBV30 and J is TRBJ1-5; D is unresolved. This CDR3 region has 12 residues. V lost 2 bases and J lost 6, with 8 bases in between. Germline loops: CDR1 GTSNPN, CDR2 SVGIG (reference sequence). CDR3 in amino acids: CAWSNEGQPQHF. CDR3 nucleotides: TGTGCCTGGAGTAACGAGGGTCAGCCCCAGCATTTT.

The chain links TRBV5-6 to TRBJ1-3; D unresolved. The V end lost 2 bases, the J end lost 0 bases, and 6 bases lay between the germline ends. CDR1 SGHDT and CDR2 YYEEEE come from the germline V gene. The CDR3 is 14 residues long. The CDR3 DNA is TGTGCCAGCAGCTTCCGGAGCTCTGGAAACACCATATATTTT. It yields the protein CASSFRSSGNTIYF.

The gene calls are TRBV5-4 and TRBJ1-3; perhaps TRBD1 as D (5 bases). Trimming cost V 0 bases and J 4 bases, with 11 bases left between them. Germline CDR1 reads SGHNT; CDR2 reads YYREEE (reference sequence). There are 15 residues in the CDR3. The CDR3 DNA follows: TGTGCCAGCAGCTTGGGACAGCTGGCGGGAAACACCATATATTTT. Protein product: CASSLGQLAGNTIYF.

The chain combines TRBV10-3 with TRBJ2-7; tentative D call: TRBD1 (5 bases). V shed 6 bases and J shed 2 bases, with 11 bases lying between them. In germline, CDR1 is ENHRY, CDR2 SYGVKD. The CDR3 spans 13 residues. The CDR3 coding sequence is TGTGCCATCAGAGCCGGACAAACCTACGAGCAGTACTTC. Its translation is CAIRAGQTYEQYF.

The J gene is TRBJ2-1, the V gene TRBV2, with D tentatively TRBD2 (6 bases). The germline V gene has CDR1 SNHLY and CDR2 FYNNEI. The CDR3 runs to 17 residues. V was cut by 3 bases and J by 6 bases, with 21 bases left in between. The CDR3 sequence is CASSEASVSQRGNEQFF. The DNA for the CDR3 is TGTGCCAGCAGTGAGGCTAGCGTATCACAAAGGGGCAATGAGCAGTTCTTC.

CDR3 protein: CASTETAIRNTGELFF. In DNA form, the CDR3 reads TGTGCCAGTACCGAAACAGCGATTAGGAACACCGGGGAGCTGTTTTTT. The chain combines TRBV19 with TRBJ2-2; unclear D gene. The V and J ends lost 7 bases and 1 base respectively, with 16 bases between them. The CDR3 contains 16 residues. CDR1 and CDR2 (germline): LNHDA, SQIVND (reference sequence). Full variable domain (outside the CDR3, taken from reference TRBV19 and TRBJ2-2): DGGITQSPKYLFRKEGQNVTLSCEQNLNHDAMYWYRQDPGQGLRLIYYSQIVNDFQKGDIAEGYSVSREKKESFPLTVTSAQKNPTAFYLCASTETAIRNTGELFFGEGSRLTVL.

This chain links TRBV4-1 with TRBJ2-7; 11 bases match TRBD2. With V trimmed by 2 bases and J by 1 base, 1 base remained unmatched. Germline V gene lookup returns CDR1 MGHRA and CDR2 YSYEKL. CDR3 length equals 15 residues. The CDR3 sequence is CASSQLAGGSYEQYF. In DNA, the CDR3 is TGCGCCAGCAGCCAACTAGCGGGGGGATCCTACGAGCAGTACTTC.

This clone was recorded a few times. The genes are TRBV27 and TRBJ1-1; D unclear. The V gene lost 3 bases and the J gene lost 2 bases, with 7 bases spanning the gap. This CDR3 has 13 amino acids. Germline V gives CDR1 MNHEY, CDR2 SMNVEV (reference sequence). The CDR3 DNA sequence: TGTGCCAGCAGTTTGGCAACCAACACTGAAGCTTTCTTT. Residues: CASSLATNTEAFF.

This chain connects TRBV28 to TRBJ1-2, with 11 bases aligning to TRBD1. There are 16 residues in the CDR3. Germline V gene data show CDR1 as MDHEN and CDR2 as SYDVKM. The trim removed 5 bases at V and 6 bases at J, leaving 11 bases unmatched. The CDR3: CASSPNIRDRGDGYTF. CDR3 nucleotides: TGTGCCAGCAGTCCGAATATCCGGGACAGGGGGGATGGCTACACCTTC.

Written as DNA, the CDR3 is TGTGCCAGCAGGCCTAGATATTATAGCAATCAGCCCCAGCATTTT. It codes for CASRPRYYSNQPQHF. The chain links TRBV6-5 to TRBJ1-5; D gene ambiguous. CDR1 is MNHEY and CDR2 is SVGAGI in the germline V gene. CDR3 length: 15 amino acids. The V end was cut by 6 bases, the J end by 0 bases, with 12 bases between.

The rearrangement uses TRBV5-1 and TRBJ2-6; D is uncertain. The length of the CDR3 is 13 residues. V lost 5 bases and J 1 base, leaving 4 bases between the germline ends. Germline lookup yields CDR1 SGHRS and CDR2 YFSETQ. The CDR3 sequence: CASRGSGANVLTF. The CDR3 nucleotides read TGCGCCAGCAGGGGGTCTGGGGCCAACGTCCTGACTTTC.

This rearrangement joins TRBV28 to TRBJ1-1; D remains ambiguous. Trimming pared 3 bases from V and 6 bases from J, leaving 23 bases between. The CDR3 is 17 residues long. Germline-derived CDR1 and CDR2 are MDHEN and SYDVKM. CDR3 protein: CASSFLSAGSVKAEAFF. CDR3 nucleotides: TGTGCCAGCAGTTTTTTATCTGCGGGCTCTGTAAAGGCTGAAGCTTTCTTT.

The rearrangement uses TRBV9 and TRBJ2-2, with 10 positions matching TRBD2. In germline, CDR1 is SGDLS, CDR2 YYNGEE. The V gene end was trimmed by 4 bases and the J gene end by 7 bases; junction bases not matched to a gene: 16. This CDR3 has 18 residues. The CDR3 DNA follows: TGTGCCAGCAGCACCCGGGTAACAGCGGGGGGGCCCGGCGGGGAGCTGTTTTTT. Its protein is CASSTRVTAGGPGGELFF.

The genes are TRBV7-9 and TRBJ2-7; weak D call: TRBD1 (6 bases). CDR3 size: 16 residues. The germline CDR1 and CDR2 sequences are SEHNR and FQNEAQ (reference sequence). V was shortened by 2 bases and J by 1 base, with 15 bases between the two germline ends. CDR3 sequence: CASSLIRDIGSYEQYF. The CDR3 nucleotides read TGTGCCAGCAGCTTAATTCGGGACATCGGATCCTACGAGCAGTACTTC.

This clone has a single count. The chain is built from TRBV5-1 and TRBJ2-2; 8 bases match TRBD1. This CDR3 contains 19 residues. V lost 0 bases and J lost 4; bases outside the gene matches: 14. Per germline, CDR1 SGHRS and CDR2 YFSETQ. In nucleotides, the CDR3 is TGCGCCAGCAGCTTGGCTGGGACAGGTTGGTCCCAGGGCACCGGGGAGCTGTTTTTT. Translated: CASSLAGTGWSQGTGELFF.

The chain combines TRBV4-1 with TRBJ2-3; TRBD2 agrees at 7 bases. J gave up 2 bases and V 1 base, and 12 bases lay outside the gene matches. This CDR3 region has 18 residues. The germline V gene has CDR1 MGHRA and CDR2 YSYEKL. In nucleotides, the CDR3 is TGCGCCAGCAGCCAAGCCCCCGTGGGAGCGGGGCACACAGATACGCAGTATTTT. Protein sequence: CASSQAPVGAGHTDTQYF.